This T cell receptor (beta chain) was identified in a study of shared clonotypes between healthy human individuals. Whole-study findings and limits: About 5% of naive CD4 clonotypes were shared across several donors. Blood alone was sampled, and tissue repertoires likely differ.

V was trimmed by 5 bases and J by 6 bases, leaving 11 bases between them. This CDR3 spans 12 amino acids. Germline V gene lookup returns CDR1 SGHTA and CDR2 FQGNSA. Only in-frame clones appear in the TCRdb table, and some are missing; sequencing was by immunoSEQ multiplex PCR. This sample carries under 200,000 clones, 85% to 95% of them seen once, and the ten largest clones take 0.067%. As concerns this clone: Its specificity is unknown.

V usage is TRBV7-2 and J usage is TRBJ2-7, with D perhaps matching TRBD1 (6 bases). The receptor was derived from a woman in her twenties or thirties in good health. Material for sequencing was naive CD4+ T cells sorted from blood. Subset described: CD45RA+ positively selected. The CDR3 coding sequence is TGTGCCAGCAGCCAATCCAGGGGCGAGCAGTACTTC. Its translation is CASSQSRGEQYF.